This TCR beta chain was recovered during a study of Ad26.COV2.S vaccination and SARS-CoV-2 variants. This CDR3 has 13 amino acids. In germline, CDR1 is MDHEN, CDR2 SYDVKM. Trimming shortened V by 7 bases and J by 1 base, and 10 bases separated the two germline ends. The treatment denotes: around 19 received Ad26.COV2.S at low or high dose, single or two shots; roughly 5 received placebo; per-sample allocation not given. After the first vaccine or placebo injection, samples were drawn on day 63. General observations from the study: Measurements of TCR breadth and depth may have given underestimates of the total T cell responses.

Only in-frame clones appear in the TCRdb table, and some are missing; sequencing was by immunoSEQ multiplex PCR. Altogether 350,000 to 500,000 clones are present, roughly nine tenths being singletons, with the ten largest covering just over 2.5%. This clone has only one observation. Its antigen is unknown. V gene TRBV28 combines with J gene TRBJ1-2, with unresolved D. This clonotype originated in a person aged 18-60 years who received the Ad26.COV2.S COVID-19 vaccine or a placebo. The specimen was peripheral blood, collected in a trial of Ad26.COV2.S vaccine versus placebo. The CDR3 here is CASKIRSNYGYTF. CDR3 nucleotides: TGTGCCAGCAAGATCAGGAGTAACTATGGCTACACCTTC.